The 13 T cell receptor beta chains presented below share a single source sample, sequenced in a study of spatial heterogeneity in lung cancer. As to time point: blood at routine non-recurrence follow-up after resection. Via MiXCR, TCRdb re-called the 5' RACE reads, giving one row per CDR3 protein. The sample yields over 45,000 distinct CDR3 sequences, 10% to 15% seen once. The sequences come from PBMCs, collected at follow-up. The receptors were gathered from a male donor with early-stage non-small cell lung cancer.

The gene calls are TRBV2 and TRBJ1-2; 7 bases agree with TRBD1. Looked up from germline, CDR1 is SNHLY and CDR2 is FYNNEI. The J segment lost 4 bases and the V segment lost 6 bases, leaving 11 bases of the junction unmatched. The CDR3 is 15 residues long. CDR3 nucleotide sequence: TGTGCCAGCAGCCAAACCAAGACAGGGATCTATGGCTACACCTTC. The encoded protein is CASSQTKTGIYGYTF.

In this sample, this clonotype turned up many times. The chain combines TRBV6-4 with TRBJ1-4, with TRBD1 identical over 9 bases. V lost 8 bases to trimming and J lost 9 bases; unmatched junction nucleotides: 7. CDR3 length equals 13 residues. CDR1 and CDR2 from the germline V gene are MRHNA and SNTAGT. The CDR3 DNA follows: TGTGCCAGCGCCGGGACAGGGAGTAAAAAACTGTTTTTT. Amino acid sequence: CASAGTGSKKLFF.

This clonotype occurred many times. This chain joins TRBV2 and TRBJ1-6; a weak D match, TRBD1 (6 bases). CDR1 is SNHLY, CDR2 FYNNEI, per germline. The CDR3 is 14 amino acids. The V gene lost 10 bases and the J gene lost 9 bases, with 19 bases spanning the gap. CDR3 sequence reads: CATYRDKEASPLHF. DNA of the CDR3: TGTGCCACCTACCGGGACAAGGAAGCTTCACCCCTCCACTTT.

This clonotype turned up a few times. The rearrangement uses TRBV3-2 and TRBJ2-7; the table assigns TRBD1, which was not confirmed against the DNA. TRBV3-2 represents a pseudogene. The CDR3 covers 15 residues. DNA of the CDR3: TGTGCCAGCAACCAACCGGGACAGGGGTTCCACGAGCAGTACTTC. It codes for CASNQPGQGFHEQYF.

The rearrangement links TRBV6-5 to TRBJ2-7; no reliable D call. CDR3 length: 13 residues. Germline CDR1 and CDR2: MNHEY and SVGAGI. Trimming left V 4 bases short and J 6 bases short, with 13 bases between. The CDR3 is CASSLPRGFEQYF. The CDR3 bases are TGTGCCAGCAGTTTGCCGAGAGGTTTCGAGCAGTACTTC.

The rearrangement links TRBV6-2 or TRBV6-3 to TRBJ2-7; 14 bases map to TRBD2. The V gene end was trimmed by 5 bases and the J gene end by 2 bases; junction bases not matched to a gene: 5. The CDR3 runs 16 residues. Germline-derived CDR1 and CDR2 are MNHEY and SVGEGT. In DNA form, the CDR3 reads TGTGCCAGCAGTGCCCGACTAGCGGGAGGGACCTACGAGCAGTACTTC. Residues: CASSARLAGGTYEQYF.

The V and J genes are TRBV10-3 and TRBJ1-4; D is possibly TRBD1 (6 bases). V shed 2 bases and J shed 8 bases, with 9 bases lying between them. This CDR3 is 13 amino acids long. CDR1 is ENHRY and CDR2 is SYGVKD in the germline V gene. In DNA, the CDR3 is TGTGCCATCAGTGAGACAGGGAACGAAAAACTGTTTTTT. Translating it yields CAISETGNEKLFF.

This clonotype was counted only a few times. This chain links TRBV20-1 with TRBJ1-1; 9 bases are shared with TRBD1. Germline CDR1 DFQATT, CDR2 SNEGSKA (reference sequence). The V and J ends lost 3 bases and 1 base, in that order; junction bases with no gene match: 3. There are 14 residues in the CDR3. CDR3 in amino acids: CSARTQGANTEAFF. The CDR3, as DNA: TGCAGTGCTAGGACACAGGGGGCGAACACTGAAGCTTTCTTT.

CDR3 DNA: TGTGCCAGCTCACCACCACGCGGGAGGGGATACGAGCAGTACTTC. Its translation is CASSPPRGRGYEQYF. The genes are TRBV18 and TRBJ2-7; TRBD2 matches 9 bases. V gave up 0 bases and J gave up 4 bases; unmatched junction bases: 4. The germline V gene has CDR1 KGHSH and CDR2 LQKENI. The CDR3 spans 15 residues.

The CDR3 DNA reads as TGTGCCAGCAGCCCGGACAGGGAGACGCTGGGGCCCCAGCATTTT. This gives the protein CASSPDRETLGPQHF. The chain is built from TRBV4-2 and TRBJ1-5; the match to TRBD1 covers 8 bases. V shed 4 bases, J shed 9 bases, and the junction held 11 bases outside the gene matches. In germline, CDR1 is LGHNA, CDR2 YNFKEQ. The CDR3 is 15 amino acids.

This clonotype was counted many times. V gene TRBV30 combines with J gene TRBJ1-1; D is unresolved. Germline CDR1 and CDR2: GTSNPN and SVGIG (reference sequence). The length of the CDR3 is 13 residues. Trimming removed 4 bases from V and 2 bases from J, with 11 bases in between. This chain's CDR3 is CAWKRNANTEAFF. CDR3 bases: TGTGCCTGGAAGCGCAACGCAAACACTGAAGCTTTCTTT.

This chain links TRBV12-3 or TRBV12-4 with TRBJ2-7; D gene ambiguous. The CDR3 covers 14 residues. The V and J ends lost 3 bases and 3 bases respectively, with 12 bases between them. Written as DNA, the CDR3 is TGTGCCAGCAGTTTGACCATGCCGCACTACGAGCAGTACTTC. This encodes CASSLTMPHYEQYF.

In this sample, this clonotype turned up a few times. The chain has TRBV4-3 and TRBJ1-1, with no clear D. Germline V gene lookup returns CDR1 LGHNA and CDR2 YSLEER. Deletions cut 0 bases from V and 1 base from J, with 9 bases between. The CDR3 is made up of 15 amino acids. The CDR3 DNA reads TGCGCCAGCAGCCAAGAGCCGGTCTCGAACACTGAAGCTTTCTTT. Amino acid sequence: CASSQEPVSNTEAFF.